Sequencing of this T cell receptor beta chain was carried out in a study of T cells in Graves' hyperthyroidism and ophthalmopathy (dated by TCRdb to between 2018 and 2021). Study-wide context: Peripheral blood samples were taken at the time of initial diagnosis, prior to any treatment. To identify TCR V-J signatures that set the groups apart, the researchers used a discovery cohort of 90 to 100 patients, made up of around 42 with Graves' ophthalmopathy and approximately 57 with stable Graves' hyperthyroidism. An independent validation cohort of 18 to 20 hyperthyroidism patients and some 15 patients who later progressed to ophthalmopathy tested prospective prediction of ophthalmopathy. The approximately 97 discovery patients were randomly divided into training and test sets at a 7:3 ratio. In about 6 Graves' hyperthyroidism patients, the study also compared T-cell repertoires from thyroid tissue with T-cell repertoires from blood. Once sampling was done, hyperthyroidism patients were given methimazole at a starting dose of 30 mg daily, whereas ophthalmopathy patients were given high-dose intravenous methylprednisolone. The paper reports TCR Vbeta CDR3 sequencing of some 140 peripheral blood samples: some 44 ophthalmopathy, under 85 hyperthyroidism and 17 progressor patients.

This clonotype has a handful of counts. This clone's antigen is unknown. Qualities for individual bases were not recorded, and no much larger clone is one base off. TCR beta CDR3 regions were amplified from RNA transcripts. The first round of RT-PCR for the TCR CDR3 was performed with the HTBI primer set and the Qiagen OneStep RT-PCR kit. Libraries were constructed in a second round of multiplex PCR, after which size selection and purification were performed. Paired-end sequencing of the libraries was performed with 100 bp reads on an Illumina HiSeq2000. In the original analysis: Raw data were processed with SOAPnuke, discarding reads with adapters, uncalled bases, mean Phred below 15, or no exact constant-primer or identifier match. COPE v1.2.5 was used to merge the high-quality paired reads, and each unique nucleotide sequence was defined as a clonotype. MiTCR v1.1 was used to align the clonotypes against IMGT TRBV, TRBD and TRBJ reference segments. The analysis was restricted to V-J combinations with a frequency above 0.0001, which together covered 99% to 99.2% of the repertoires. The TCS score was defined as F50 (clonal expansion) divided by E x V (chaos), with BLOSUM62-based TCRdist calculated between CDR3 peptides within each V-J. Welch's t-statistics and random forest reduced 514 V-J features to under 15, which were used in a naive Bayes classifier (R e1071). The public reads were quality trimmed at Q25 with fastp and then assembled into clones with MiXCR by TCRdb, keeping productive beta chains. A single entry per CDR3 protein holds the most common genes and DNA from its merged rows. TCRdb, not the authors, supplied the V and J calls. This sample is represented by under 400,000 distinct CDR3 sequences; over 11% of them were singletons. The ten largest clones represent approximately 10% of the sample.

Trimmed from V: 4 bases; trimmed from J: 6 bases; junction bases lacking a gene match: 7. Spanning cysteine to phenylalanine, the CDR3 consists of 16 amino acids. CDR3 DNA only is kept here, 48 bases in frame from base 1. CDR1 and CDR2, per the germline V gene (reference sequence), are LGHDT and YNNKEL. What the study reported, not specific to this receptor: In validation, the model predicted progression to ophthalmopathy with over 60% sensitivity and approximately 74% specificity, a median of approximately 6.7 months before onset. Blood samples also contained most of the expanded thyroid clonotypes (frequency above 0.001), which suggests that blood repertoires may reflect thyroid immune responses. Ophthalmopathy was separated from stable hyperthyroidism by a 13 V-J signature model, with about 86% sensitivity and around 81% specificity obtained in cross-validation and 80%/75% obtained in testing. Sample size was not statistically predetermined, and blinding of investigators to group allocation was not performed.

Stable Graves' hyperthyroidism was defined as no progression to ophthalmopathy during 18 months of follow-up. Hyperthyroidism patients were newly diagnosed, with disease duration under 2 months, and aged 18 to 65 years. Patients with uncontrolled infections, other autoimmune diseases, pregnancy or lactation were excluded. Diagnoses were established on the basis of clinical symptoms, serum thyroxine and TRAb, thyroid ultrasound, and orbital computed tomography. Ficoll-Paque density gradient centrifugation was used to isolate PBMCs from approximately 10 ml of fresh peripheral blood. Trizol reagent was used to extract total RNA, and RNA quality was then checked on an Agilent 2100 Bioanalyzer.

The chain employs TRBV3-1 and TRBJ1-6, with 9 middle bases fitting TRBD1. The sequenced material came from blood. This clonotype was obtained from a woman aged 55-70 years with Graves' hyperthyroidism. In nucleotides, the sequence is TGTGCCAGCAGCCTCCCGGGACAGGGACCTAATTCACCCCTCCACTTT. The encoded protein is CASSLPGQGPNSPLHF.